This TCR beta chain is from a study of OX40 agonist ivuxolimab in advanced cancers. CDR3 length: 14 residues. V dropped 3 bases and J dropped 4; count of bases not matched to a gene: 7. Per the germline V gene, CDR1 is SGHNT and CDR2 is YYREEE (reference sequence). A few counts support this clone. The target antigen is unknown. Broader study findings: Clonal expansion was seen in CD4+ and CD8+ blood T cells by week 6 at 0.1 to 3.0 mg/kg. The study did not work out the antigen specificity of the expanded peripheral T cells.

The table came from immunoSEQ multiplex PCR; TCRdb's copy has only in-frame clones and leaves some out. The sample holds 60,000 or so clones, about 90% seen once. This chain connects TRBV5-4 to TRBJ2-7, with 7 bases that match TRBD2. This specimen consisted of CD4+ or CD8+ T cells sorted from blood, obtained in a trial of the OX40 agonist ivuxolimab. The sequence came from an adult with an advanced solid tumor such as melanoma, head and neck, liver or kidney cancer. In DNA form, the CDR3 reads TGTGCCAGCAGCTCCAGCGGGATGGGGTACGAGCAGTACTTC. This translates into CASSSSGMGYEQYF.